This paragraph covers one T cell receptor (beta chain) sequence. Its cognate antigen has yet to be identified. No per-base quality is available; no much larger clone lies one base away. The sample comes from a study of shared clonotypes between healthy human individuals (TCRdb year 2020). For the wider study: A few men and a couple of women, aged 18 to 49 years, made up the cohort. Per donor, three plates each were used for CD4 naive and CD4 memory, two for CD8 naive, and one for CD8 memory. To estimate repertoire size and how much clonotypes are shared between individuals, the study performed deep sequencing of blood TCR repertoires from about five healthy adults. Different laboratories and diverse techniques were used to prepare libraries and sequence TCR repertoires, to increase sequencing depth and limit assay-specific biases. Per donor, leukapheresis produced somewhere between about 0.85 and 10 billion PBMCs. Points the paper makes about the study in general: Incomplete sequencing was indicated by rarefaction of sorted-subset datasets, despite the large sequencing depth. Sampling was restricted to blood, and TCR repertoires in tissue are likely to differ from TCR repertoires in blood. About 5% of naive CD4, more than 3% of naive CD8, 2.3% of memory CD4, and about 0.4% of memory CD8 clonotypes were shared across several donors. Larger estimated clonotype richness was generally found for naive subsets than for memory subsets. Because the study included only a small number of donors, the genetic and exposure-history diversity represented was limited. Pairwise subsampling led to the expectation that sequencing depth would affect the degree of clonotype sharing among donors. Compared with non-shared clonotypes, the clonotypes found in all four sorted-subset donors had higher generation probabilities.

Spanning cysteine to phenylalanine, the CDR3 consists of 15 amino acids. Of all the DNA, just the CDR3 is kept, 45 bases in frame from base 1. The germline V gene (reference sequence) specifies MNHEY as CDR1 and SMNVEV as CDR2. V trim: 2 bases; J trim: 3 bases; unmatched bases: 7. Using the deep immunoSEQ assay, multiplex PCR amplified TCR CDR3 regions from genomic DNA. Genomic DNA extracted from each cell subset was distributed evenly over all wells of several immunoSEQ 96-well plates, and each plate served as one replicate. Each replicate PCR for sorted subsets received about 220 ng genomic DNA, equal to roughly 33,000 T cell genomes. Purified libraries were quantified with a Qubit 3.0 fluorometer, sized on a Bioanalyzer 2100, and re-quantified with the KAPA Library Quantification kit. Every immunoSEQ 96-well plate was sequenced on a dedicated single-read 150-cycle Illumina NextSeq 550 flow cell. Regarding the original processing steps: Because only junctional sequences without quality scores were contained in the immunoSEQ output, filtering matching that applied to full-length reads could not be performed. To assign V/J genes and CDR3, sequences were annotated using PyIR, a Python wrapper for IgBLAST v1.9, with IMGT germline references. Any read was removed if the V/J assignment was weak (E-value above 1e-6), the CDR3 was missing, or the read contained stop codons, out-of-frame junctions, or ambiguous translated residues. V3J clonotypes were defined as sequences sharing the same inferred V gene, J gene, and CDR3 amino acid sequence. To compute the percentage overlap between repertoires, the number of shared unique clonotypes was divided by the size of the smaller repertoire. Richness of each repertoire was evaluated using RTK rarefaction, the Chao1 estimator, and Recon v2.1 estimates of unobserved clonotypes. Generation probabilities were computed with OLGA for all TCRbeta clonotypes obtained by the gDNA method from several donors. In its TCRdb copy, this immuneACCESS table keeps in-frame sequences only and misses some clones. Where compared with another copy, unresolved V genes explain less than half of these, and the others have no known cause. The V and J calls and the clone size are those of that table, but D and trimming were determined from the DNA. Present in this sample are millions of clones, about 95% of which were seen just once. Clones ranked in the top ten supply roughly 1% of the sample.

CD8 naive samples consisted of CD45RO-negative cells that were positively selected for CCR7, yielding a CD45RA+CCR7+ population without TemRA cells. The donors were healthy, HIV-negative adults with no recently reported acute infections or vaccinations. All donors were Caucasian adults living in Nashville, Tennessee, USA. Blood was collected by leukapheresis, and PBMCs were isolated by Ficoll-Histopaque density gradient centrifugation and then cryopreserved in liquid nitrogen vapor phase. Analytical flow cytometry was used to check the purity and quantity of each magnetically sorted T cell population. Genomic DNA was isolated from each sorted fraction and quantified by UV absorbance on a Nanodrop 2000c.

Sequencing used naive CD8+ T cells sorted from blood. The label giving this sample's cell subset or site can be read as: CD45RA+CCR7+. The TCR sequence derives from a man aged 18-30 years in good health. The chain joins TRBV27 to TRBJ2-7; 7 bases in the middle match TRBD2. Here is the DNA: TGTGCCAGCAGTTTAAGCGGGATATACCTCTACGAGCAGTACTTC. Its protein product is CASSLSGIYLYEQYF.